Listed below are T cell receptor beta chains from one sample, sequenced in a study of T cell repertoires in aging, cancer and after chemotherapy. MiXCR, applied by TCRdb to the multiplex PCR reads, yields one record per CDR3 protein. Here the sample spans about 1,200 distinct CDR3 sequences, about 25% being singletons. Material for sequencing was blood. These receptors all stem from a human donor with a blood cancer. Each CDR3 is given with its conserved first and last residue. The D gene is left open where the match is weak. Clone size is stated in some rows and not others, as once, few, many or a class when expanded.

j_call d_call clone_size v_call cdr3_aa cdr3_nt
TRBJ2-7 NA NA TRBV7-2 CASSLIGGYEQYF TGTGCCAGCAGCTTAATAGGTGGCTACGAGCAGTACTTC
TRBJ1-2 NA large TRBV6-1 CASSEGGVSYGYTF TGTGCCAGCAGTGAAGGGGGGGTATCCTATGGCTACACCTTC
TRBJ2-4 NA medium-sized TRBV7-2 CASRPLAKNIQYF TGTGCCAGCAGACCACTAGCCAAAAACATTCAGTACTTC
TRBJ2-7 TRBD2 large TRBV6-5 CASSYYLAGGVAYEQYF TGTGCCAGCAGTTACTATCTAGCGGGAGGGGTGGCCTACGAGCAGTACTTC
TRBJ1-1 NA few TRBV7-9 CASSMGRQHLMNTEAFF TGTGCCAGCAGCATGGGTCGACAGCACCTCATGAACACTGAAGCTTTCTTT
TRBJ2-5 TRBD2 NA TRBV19 CASRCGGAGETQYF TGTGCCAGTAGATGCGGGGGGGCCGGAGAGACCCAGTACTTC
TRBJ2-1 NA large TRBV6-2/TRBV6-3 CASFSHHNEQFF TGTGCCAGCTTTAGTCACCACAATGAGCAGTTCTTC
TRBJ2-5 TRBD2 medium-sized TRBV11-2 CASSSRTSVETQYF TGTGCCAGCAGCTCTCGGACTAGCGTTGAGACCCAGTACTTC
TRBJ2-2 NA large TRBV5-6 CASSLNTQGRGNTGELFF TGTGCCAGCAGCCTCAACACCCAAGGCCGAGGAAACACCGGGGAGCTGTTTTTT
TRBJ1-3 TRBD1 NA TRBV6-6 CASSYSAGGISGNTIYF TGTGCCAGCAGTTACTCGGCAGGGGGCATCTCTGGAAACACCATATATTTT
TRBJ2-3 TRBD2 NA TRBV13 CASSATLTSGGRTDTQYF TGTGCCAGCAGCGCAACTTTGACTAGCGGGGGCCGCACAGATACGCAGTATTTT
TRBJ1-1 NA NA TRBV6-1 CASRNTLMGGNTEAFF TGTGCCAGCAGAAACACGCTAATGGGAGGGAACACTGAAGCTTTCTTT
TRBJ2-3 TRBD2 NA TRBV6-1 CASSFLLGLAGVNTDTQYF TGTGCCAGCAGCTTCTTGCTGGGACTAGCGGGGGTTAACACAGATACGCAGTATTTT
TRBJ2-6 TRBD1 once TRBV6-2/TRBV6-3 CASSRTGTGANVLTF TGTGCCAGCAGCCGGACAGGGACCGGGGCCAACGTCCTGACTTTC
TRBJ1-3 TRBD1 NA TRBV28 CASSLLGQLFSGNTIYF TGTGCCAGCAGTTTATTGGGACAGTTATTCTCTGGAAACACCATATATTTT
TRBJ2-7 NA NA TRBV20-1 CSARVSAGDSEQYF TGCAGTGCTAGAGTGTCGGCAGGGGATAGCGAGCAGTACTTC
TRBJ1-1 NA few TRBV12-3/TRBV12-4 CASRAPGGTEAFF TGTGCCAGCAGGGCGCCCGGAGGGACTGAAGCTTTCTTT
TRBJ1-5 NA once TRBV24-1 CATSDSYSNQPQHF TGTGCCACCAGTGACAGCTATAGCAATCAGCCCCAGCATTTT
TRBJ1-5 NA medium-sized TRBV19 CASMGWGYSNQPQHF TGTGCCAGTATGGGGTGGGGTTATAGCAATCAGCCCCAGCATTTT
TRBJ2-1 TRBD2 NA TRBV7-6 CASSLALAGPNEQFF TGTGCCAGCAGCTTAGCGCTAGCGGGACCTAATGAGCAGTTCTTC